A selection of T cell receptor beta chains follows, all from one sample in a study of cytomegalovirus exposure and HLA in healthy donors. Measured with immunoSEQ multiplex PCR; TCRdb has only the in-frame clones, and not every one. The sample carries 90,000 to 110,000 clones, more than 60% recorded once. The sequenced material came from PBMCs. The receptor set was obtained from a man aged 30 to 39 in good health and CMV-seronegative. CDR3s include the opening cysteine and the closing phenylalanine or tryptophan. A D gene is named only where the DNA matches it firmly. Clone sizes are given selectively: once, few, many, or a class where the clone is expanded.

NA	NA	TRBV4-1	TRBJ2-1	CASSQDDRAYNEQFF	TGCGCCAGCAGCCAAGATGACAGAGCCTACAATGAGCAGTTCTTC
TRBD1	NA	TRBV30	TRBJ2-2	CAWRGTVNTGELFF	TGTGCCTGGAGAGGGACAGTAAACACCGGGGAGCTGTTTTTT
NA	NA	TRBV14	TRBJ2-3	CASREQGGTDTQYF	TGTGCCAGCAGAGAACAGGGAGGGACAGATACGCAGTATTTT
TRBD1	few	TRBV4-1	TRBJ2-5	CASSGDSGQETQYF	TGCGCCAGCAGCGGGGACAGTGGCCAAGAGACCCAGTACTTC
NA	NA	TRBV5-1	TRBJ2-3	CASSLAGAGTWDTQYF	TGCGCCAGCAGCTTGGCTGGGGCAGGGACATGGGATACGCAGTATTTT
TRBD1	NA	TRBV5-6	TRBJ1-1	CASSSIDRASGTEAFF	TGTGCCAGCAGCTCCATCGACAGGGCCTCGGGGACTGAAGCTTTCTTT
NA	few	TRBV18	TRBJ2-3	CASSAGESTDTQYF	TGTGCCAGCTCAGCAGGGGAAAGTACAGATACGCAGTATTTT
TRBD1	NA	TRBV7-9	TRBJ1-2	CASSSDRGYYGYTF	TGTGCCAGCAGCTCGGACAGGGGATACTATGGCTACACCTTC
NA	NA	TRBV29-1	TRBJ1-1	CSVEEQQDTEAFF	TGCAGCGTTGAAGAGCAGCAGGACACTGAAGCTTTCTTT
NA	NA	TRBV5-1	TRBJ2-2	CASSLALGVELFF	TGCGCCAGCAGCTTGGCCTTGGGCGTTGAGCTGTTTTTT
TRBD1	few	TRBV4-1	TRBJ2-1	CASATTGPYNEQFF	TGCGCCAGCGCTACGACAGGGCCCTACAATGAGCAGTTCTTC
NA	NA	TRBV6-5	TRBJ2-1	CASSYGGTENNEQFF	TGTGCCAGCAGTTATGGGGGGACAGAGAACAATGAGCAGTTCTTC
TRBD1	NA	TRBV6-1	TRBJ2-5	CASSEFPGTAGPIQETQYF	TGTGCTAGCAGTGAATTCCCCGGGACAGCAGGACCTATACAAGAGACCCAGTACTTC
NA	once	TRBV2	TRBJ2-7	CASSGGTLGVYEQYF	TGTGCCAGCAGCGGCGGGACTTTGGGGGTCTACGAGCAGTACTTC
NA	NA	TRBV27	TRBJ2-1	CASSPPGINEQFF	TGTGCCAGCAGTCCCCCCGGGATCAATGAGCAGTTCTTC
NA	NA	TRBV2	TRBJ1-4	CASSAGGAGEKLFF	TGTGCCAGCAGTGCTGGCGGCGCGGGGGAAAAACTGTTTTTT
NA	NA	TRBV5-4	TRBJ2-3	CASSLDLAAADTQYF	TGTGCCAGCAGCTTGGATTTAGCGGCCGCAGATACGCAGTATTTT
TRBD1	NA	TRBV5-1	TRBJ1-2	CASSLTGTGVYGYTF	TGCGCCAGCAGCTTGACCGGGACAGGCGTCTATGGCTACACCTTC
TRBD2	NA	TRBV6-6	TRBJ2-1	CASSRTSDSYNEQFF	TGTGCCAGCAGTCGGACTAGCGACTCCTACAATGAGCAGTTCTTC
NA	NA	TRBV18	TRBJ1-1	CASSLVPGHDRNTEAFF	TGTGCCAGCTCTCTGGTCCCGGGACATGATCGGAACACTGAAGCTTTCTTT
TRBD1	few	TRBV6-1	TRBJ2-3	CASRRGGQGAGTQYF	TGTGCCAGCAGGAGAGGCGGACAGGGGGCGGGTACGCAGTATTTT
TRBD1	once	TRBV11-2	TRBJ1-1	CASSLATGGTEAFF	TGTGCCAGCAGCTTAGCGACAGGGGGGACTGAAGCTTTCTTT
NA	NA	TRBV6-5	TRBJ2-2	CASSLQLTGELFF	TGTGCCAGCAGTCTACAGTTAACCGGGGAGCTGTTTTTT
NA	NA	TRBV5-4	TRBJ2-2	CASSTTRANTGELFF	TGTGCCAGCAGCACGACTAGAGCGAACACCGGGGAGCTGTTTTTT
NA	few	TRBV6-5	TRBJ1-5	CASSYSLEKGQPQHF	TGTGCCAGCAGTTACTCTCTCGAGAAGGGGCAGCCCCAGCATTTT
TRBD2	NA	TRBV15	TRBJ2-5	CATSPREPGGETQYF	TGTGCCACCAGCCCGCGGGAGCCGGGGGGGGAGACCCAGTACTTC
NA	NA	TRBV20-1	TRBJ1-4	CSASDEKLFF	TGCAGTGCTAGCGATGAAAAACTGTTTTTT
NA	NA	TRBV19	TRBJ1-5	CASSIFQGAYSNQPQHF	TGTGCCAGTAGTATTTTCCAGGGTGCTTATAGCAATCAGCCCCAGCATTTT
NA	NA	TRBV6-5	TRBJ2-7	CASRRPGRTYEQYF	TGTGCCAGCAGGCGGCCGGGGAGGACCTACGAGCAGTACTTC